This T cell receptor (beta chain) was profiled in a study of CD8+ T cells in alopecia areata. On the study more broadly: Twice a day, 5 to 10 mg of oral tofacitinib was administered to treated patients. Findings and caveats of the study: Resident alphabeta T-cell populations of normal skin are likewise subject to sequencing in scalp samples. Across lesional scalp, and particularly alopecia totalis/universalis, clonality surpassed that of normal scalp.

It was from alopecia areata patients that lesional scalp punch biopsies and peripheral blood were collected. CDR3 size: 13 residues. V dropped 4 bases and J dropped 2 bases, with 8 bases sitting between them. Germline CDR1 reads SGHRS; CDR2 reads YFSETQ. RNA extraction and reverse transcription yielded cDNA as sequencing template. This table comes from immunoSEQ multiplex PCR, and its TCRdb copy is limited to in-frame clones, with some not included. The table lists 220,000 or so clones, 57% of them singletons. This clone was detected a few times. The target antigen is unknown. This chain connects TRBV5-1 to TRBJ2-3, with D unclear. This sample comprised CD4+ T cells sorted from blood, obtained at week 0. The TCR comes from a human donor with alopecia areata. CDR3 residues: CASSPSNTDTQYF. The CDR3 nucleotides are TGCGCCAGCAGCCCGAGTAACACAGATACGCAGTATTTT. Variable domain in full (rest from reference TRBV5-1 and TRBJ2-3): KAGVTQTPRYLIKTRGQQVTLSCSPISGHRSVSWYQQTPGQGLQFLFEYFSETQRNKGNFPGRFSGRQFSNSRSEMNVSTLELGDSALYLCASSPSNTDTQYFGPGTRLTVL.